This TCR beta chain was documented in a study of response to subunit inactivated influenza vaccine. Study-wide findings and caveats: T cells newly recruited by each seasonal influenza vaccination are few, the authors suggested.

Regarding this clonotype: No antigen is known for it.

Germline V gene lookup returns CDR1 SGHRS and CDR2 YFSETQ. With 4 bases removed from V and 6 bases from J, the gap between germline ends came to 17 bases. This CDR3 spans 15 amino acids. Each CDR3 protein is one row after TCRdb ran MiXCR on the RT-PCR reads. The sample consists of about 540,000 distinct CDR3 sequences, approximately 22% of them appearing once. This sample was also put to use in a study of T cells expressing NK-cell markers. In that study: Libraries used 5'RACE template switching adding universal primer site and UMIs. One of the eight sequenced donors was seronegative, whereas the other seven were HCMV-seropositive. As a fraction of CD8+ T cells, dominant NKG2C+ clonotypes reached about 1.0-7.5% in six donors.

The receptor's source is a man over 45 who received an inactivated influenza vaccine. This chain uses TRBV5-1 with TRBJ2-1; the D gene is possibly TRBD1 (6 bases). The sample consisted of CD4+ T cells sorted from PBMCs, taken approximately 12 days after vaccination. The CDR3 bases are TGCGCCAGCAGCGAACAGGGCTTGTCGGTCAATGAGCAGTTCTTC. As protein: CASSEQGLSVNEQFF.